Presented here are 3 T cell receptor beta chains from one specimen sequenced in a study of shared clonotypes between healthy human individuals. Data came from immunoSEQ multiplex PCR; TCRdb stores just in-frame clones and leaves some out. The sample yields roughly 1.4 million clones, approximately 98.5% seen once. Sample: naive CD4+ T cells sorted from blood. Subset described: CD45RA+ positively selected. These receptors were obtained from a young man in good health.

The CDR3 DNA is TGTGCCAGCTGGGACAGGGGGCCCGGGGAGCAGTTCTTC. Translation: CASWDRGPGEQFF. The chain joins TRBV6-5 to TRBJ2-1; 12 bases match TRBD1. Germline assignment: CDR1 MNHEY and CDR2 SVGAGI. V lost 8 bases, J lost 10 bases, and 6 bases stayed unmatched. This CDR3 comprises 13 residues.

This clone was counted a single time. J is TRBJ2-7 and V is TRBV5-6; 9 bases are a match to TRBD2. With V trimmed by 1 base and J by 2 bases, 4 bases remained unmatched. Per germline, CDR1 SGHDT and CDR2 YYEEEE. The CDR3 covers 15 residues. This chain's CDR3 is CASSLRTSDPYEQYF. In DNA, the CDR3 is TGTGCCAGCAGCTTGAGGACTAGCGACCCCTACGAGCAGTACTTC. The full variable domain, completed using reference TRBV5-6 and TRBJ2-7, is DAGVTQSPTHLIKTRGQQVTLRCSPKSGHDTVSWYQQALGQGPQFIFQYYEEEERQRGNFPDRFSGHQFPNYSSELNVNALLLGDSALYLCASSLRTSDPYEQYFGPGTRLTVT.

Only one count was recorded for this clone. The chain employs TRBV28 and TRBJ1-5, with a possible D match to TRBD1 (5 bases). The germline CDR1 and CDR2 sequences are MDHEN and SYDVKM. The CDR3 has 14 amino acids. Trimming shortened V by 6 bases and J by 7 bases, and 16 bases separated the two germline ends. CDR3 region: CASSRDRFRQPQHF. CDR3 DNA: TGTGCCAGCAGCCGGGACCGCTTTAGGCAGCCCCAGCATTTT.